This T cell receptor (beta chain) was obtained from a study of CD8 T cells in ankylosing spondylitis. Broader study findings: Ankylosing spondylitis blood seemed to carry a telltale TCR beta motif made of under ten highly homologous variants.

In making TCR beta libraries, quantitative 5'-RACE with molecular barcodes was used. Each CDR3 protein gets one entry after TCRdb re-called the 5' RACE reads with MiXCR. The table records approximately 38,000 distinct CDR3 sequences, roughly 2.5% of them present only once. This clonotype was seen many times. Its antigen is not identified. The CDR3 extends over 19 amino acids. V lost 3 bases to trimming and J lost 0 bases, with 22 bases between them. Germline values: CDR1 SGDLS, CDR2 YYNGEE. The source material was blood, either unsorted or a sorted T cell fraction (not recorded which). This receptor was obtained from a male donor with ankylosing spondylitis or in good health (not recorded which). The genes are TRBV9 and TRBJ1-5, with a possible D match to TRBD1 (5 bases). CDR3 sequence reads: CASSATPDGDLYSNQPQHF. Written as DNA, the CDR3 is TGTGCCAGCAGCGCTACCCCTGACGGGGACCTTTATAGCAATCAGCCCCAGCATTTT.